This T cell receptor beta chain was sequenced in a study of blood T cell repertoires in COVID-19. The protocol was immunoSEQ multiplex PCR, while the TCRdb copy is restricted to in-frame clones and leaves out a portion. The data show 150,000 to 200,000 clones, with roughly 85% seen just once and around 17% held by the top ten. Germline CDR1 and CDR2: MGHRA and YSYEKL. The CDR3 spans 14 residues. The V gene lost 4 bases and the J gene lost 4 bases, with 12 bases spanning the gap. The sequenced sample consisted of PBMCs or T cells enriched from blood (not recorded which). The source is a woman in her sixties or seventies in a cohort exposed to, infected with or recovered from COVID-19 (not recorded which). This sequence joins TRBV4-1 and TRBJ2-3, with D maybe TRBD1 (6 bases). CDR3: CASSPPRGSDTQYF. CDR3 coding DNA: TGCGCCAGCAGCCCCCCCAGGGGATCAGATACGCAGTATTTT.